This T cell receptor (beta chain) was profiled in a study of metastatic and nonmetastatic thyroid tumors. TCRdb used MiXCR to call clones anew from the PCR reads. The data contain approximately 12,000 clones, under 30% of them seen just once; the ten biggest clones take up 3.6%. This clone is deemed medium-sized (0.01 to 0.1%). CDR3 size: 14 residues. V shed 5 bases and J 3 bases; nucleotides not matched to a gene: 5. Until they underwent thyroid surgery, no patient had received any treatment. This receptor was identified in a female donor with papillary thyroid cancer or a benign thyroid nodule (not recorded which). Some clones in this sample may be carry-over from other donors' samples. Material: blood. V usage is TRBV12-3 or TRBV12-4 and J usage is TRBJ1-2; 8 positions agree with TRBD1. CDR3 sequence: CASSQGQGDYGYTF. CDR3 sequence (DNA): TGTGCCAGCAGTCAAGGACAGGGAGACTATGGCTACACCTTC.